What follows is one T cell receptor beta chain and its context. The sample belongs to a study of blood T cell repertoires in COVID-19. Looking at the study overall: The United States, Italy and Spain provided the acute and convalescent COVID-19 samples. T cells, B-cell-depleted T cells, or PBMCs supplied cDNA or gDNA.

Authors' data handling: Amplification of reference gene primers was used by the study to estimate nucleated cell counts. TCRdb's table, derived via immunoSEQ multiplex PCR, lists solely in-frame clones and lacks some. Clonal size and the V and J genes are those of that table, whereas D and trimming came from the DNA. Found here are approximately 190,000 clones, roughly 80% of them singletons; the top ten hold roughly 14%. Per the germline V gene, CDR1 is SGHDT and CDR2 is YYEEEE. This CDR3 has 16 amino acids. Deletions cut 0 bases from V and 0 bases from J, with 10 bases between. V and J are TRBV5-6 and TRBJ1-3, with TRBD1 as a possible D gene (5 bases). The clonotype was recovered from a man aged 25 to 45 with active or convalescent COVID-19. Input material: peripheral blood. The CDR3 loop reads CASSLGVGGSGNTIYF. The CDR3 coding sequence is TGTGCCAGCAGCTTGGGGGTCGGGGGCTCTGGAAACACCATATATTTT.